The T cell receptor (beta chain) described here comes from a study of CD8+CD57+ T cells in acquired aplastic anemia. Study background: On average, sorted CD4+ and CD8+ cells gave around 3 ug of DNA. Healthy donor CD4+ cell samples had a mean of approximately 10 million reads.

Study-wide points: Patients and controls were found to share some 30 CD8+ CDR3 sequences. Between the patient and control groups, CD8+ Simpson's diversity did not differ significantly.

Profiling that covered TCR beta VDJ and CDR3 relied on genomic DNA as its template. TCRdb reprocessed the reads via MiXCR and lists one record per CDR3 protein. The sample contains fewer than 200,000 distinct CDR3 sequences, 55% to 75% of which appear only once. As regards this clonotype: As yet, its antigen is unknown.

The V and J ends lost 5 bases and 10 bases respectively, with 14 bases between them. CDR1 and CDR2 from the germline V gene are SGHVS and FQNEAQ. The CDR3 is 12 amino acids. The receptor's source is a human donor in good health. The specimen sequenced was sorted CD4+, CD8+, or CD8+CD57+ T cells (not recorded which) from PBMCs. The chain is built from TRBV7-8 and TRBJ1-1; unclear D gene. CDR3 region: CASSNGLAGAFF. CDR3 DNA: TGTGCCAGCAGCAACGGACTAGCGGGAGCTTTCTTT.